The clone carrying this TCR beta chain was counted once. TCRdb keeps only in-frame clones here, not all; method: immunoSEQ multiplex PCR. This table holds around 99,000 clones, about nine tenths found once. This specimen belongs to a study of blood T cell repertoires in COVID-19. The CDR3 covers 15 residues. From germline, CDR1 is SGHDN and CDR2 FVKESK. V lost 2 bases and J lost 0, with 10 bases in between. Sequences were obtained from peripheral blood. The chain carries TRBV14 and TRBJ1-2; TRBD1 might be the D (5 bases). This clonotype originated in a man aged 50-60 years with acute or convalescent COVID-19. The CDR3 sequence: CASSQSGIPNYGYTF. DNA of the CDR3: TGTGCCAGCAGCCAATCAGGGATCCCTAACTATGGCTACACCTTC.